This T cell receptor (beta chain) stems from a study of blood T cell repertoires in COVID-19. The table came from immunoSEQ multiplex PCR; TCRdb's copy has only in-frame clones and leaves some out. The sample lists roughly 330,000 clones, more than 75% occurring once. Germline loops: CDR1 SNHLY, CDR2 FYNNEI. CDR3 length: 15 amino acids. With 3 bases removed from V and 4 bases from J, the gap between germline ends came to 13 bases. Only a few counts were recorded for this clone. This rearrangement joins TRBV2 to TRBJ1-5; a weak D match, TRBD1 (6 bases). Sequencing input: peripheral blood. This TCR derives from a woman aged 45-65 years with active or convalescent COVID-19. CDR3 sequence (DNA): TGTGCCAGCAGTGAGGCCAGGGGATATAATCAGCCCCAGCATTTT. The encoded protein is CASSEARGYNQPQHF.